A selection of T cell receptor beta chains follows, all from one sample in a study of blood T cells in healthy people across ages. TCRdb re-derived calls from the 5' RACE reads in MiXCR, one entry per CDR3 protein. Of 1.5 million to 2 million distinct CDR3 sequences detected, 35% to 50% appear once; the ten largest clones hold 23%. What was sequenced was blood. These receptors all stem from a human donor in good health. The CDR3 runs from the conserved cysteine through the conserved F or W. Fields, in order: CDR3 length, clone size, J gene, V gene, D gene, CDR3 protein, CDR3 DNA. The D gene is left open where the match is weak. A clone size is listed for some rows: how often the clone was seen (once, few, many), or a class if it is expanded.

CDR3 length: 16; clone size: few; J gene: TRBJ1-5; V gene: TRBV7-4; D gene: .; CDR3 protein: CASSTHGGGSNQPQHF; CDR3 DNA: TGTGCCAGCAGCACCCACGGAGGGGGAAGCAATCAGCCCCAGCATTTT
CDR3 length: 14; clone size: .; J gene: TRBJ2-6; V gene: TRBV20-1; D gene: .; CDR3 protein: CSALPGSGANVLTF; CDR3 DNA: TGCAGTGCATTGCCGGGGTCTGGGGCCAACGTCCTGACTTTC
CDR3 length: 15; clone size: few; J gene: TRBJ1-1; V gene: TRBV12-3/TRBV12-4; D gene: TRBD1; CDR3 protein: CASRPDRALRTEAFF; CDR3 DNA: TGTGCCAGCAGACCCGACAGGGCCCTACGCACTGAAGCTTTCTTT
CDR3 length: 16; clone size: .; J gene: TRBJ2-7; V gene: TRBV20-1; D gene: TRBD1; CDR3 protein: CSARVLTRDRGYEQYF; CDR3 DNA: TGCAGTGCTAGAGTCCTAACTCGGGACAGGGGTTACGAGCAGTACTTC
CDR3 length: 15; clone size: .; J gene: TRBJ1-5; V gene: TRBV12-3/TRBV12-4; D gene: .; CDR3 protein: CASRLGQPLNQPQHF; CDR3 DNA: TGTGCCAGCAGACTAGGACAGCCCCTCAATCAGCCCCAGCATTTT
CDR3 length: 15; clone size: few; J gene: TRBJ2-7; V gene: TRBV20-1; D gene: .; CDR3 protein: CSARTLLSGTYEQYF; CDR3 DNA: TGCAGTGCGAGAACCCTGCTCAGCGGAACCTACGAGCAGTACTTC
CDR3 length: 13; clone size: .; J gene: TRBJ1-1; V gene: TRBV6-1; D gene: .; CDR3 protein: CANSETQAFEAFF; CDR3 DNA: TGTGCCAACAGTGAGACACAGGCGTTTGAAGCTTTCTTT
CDR3 length: 16; clone size: few; J gene: TRBJ2-7; V gene: TRBV28; D gene: TRBD1; CDR3 protein: CASRRTHRGPTYEQYF; CDR3 DNA: TGTGCCAGCAGAAGGACCCACAGGGGGCCCACCTACGAGCAGTACTTC
CDR3 length: 17; clone size: few; J gene: TRBJ2-2; V gene: TRBV12-3/TRBV12-4; D gene: TRBD1; CDR3 protein: CASSSPTGGDYTGELFF; CDR3 DNA: TGTGCCAGCAGTTCCCCGACAGGGGGCGATTACACCGGGGAGCTGTTTTTT
CDR3 length: 16; clone size: .; J gene: TRBJ2-1; V gene: TRBV25-1; D gene: TRBD1; CDR3 protein: CASSEPGTGAYNEQFF; CDR3 DNA: TGTGCCAGCAGTGAACCCGGGACAGGGGCCTACAATGAGCAGTTCTTC
CDR3 length: 13; clone size: .; J gene: TRBJ2-1; V gene: TRBV4-1; D gene: .; CDR3 protein: CASRDSVGMGQFF; CDR3 DNA: TGCGCCAGCAGAGATTCCGTCGGTATGGGGCAGTTCTTC
CDR3 length: 16; clone size: .; J gene: TRBJ2-7; V gene: TRBV5-1; D gene: .; CDR3 protein: CASSLVGTPSVYEQYF; CDR3 DNA: TGCGCCAGCAGCTTGGTTGGGACACCATCTGTCTACGAGCAGTACTTC
CDR3 length: 15; clone size: few; J gene: TRBJ2-5; V gene: TRBV20-1; D gene: .; CDR3 protein: CSATTTGGLGETQYF; CDR3 DNA: TGCAGTGCCACCACCACTGGGGGGCTCGGGGAGACCCAGTACTTC
CDR3 length: 15; clone size: .; J gene: TRBJ2-3; V gene: TRBV7-2; D gene: TRBD1; CDR3 protein: CASSLPRQGRDTQYF; CDR3 DNA: TGTGCCAGCAGCTTACCGAGACAGGGTAGAGATACGCAGTATTTT
CDR3 length: 15; clone size: .; J gene: TRBJ2-3; V gene: TRBV5-5; D gene: .; CDR3 protein: CASSRGPISTDTQYF; CDR3 DNA: TGTGCCAGCAGCCGAGGACCGATAAGCACAGATACGCAGTATTTT
CDR3 length: 13; clone size: few; J gene: TRBJ1-2; V gene: TRBV6-5; D gene: .; CDR3 protein: CASSYLGTDGYTF; CDR3 DNA: TGTGCCAGCAGTTACTTGGGGACCGATGGCTACACCTTC
CDR3 length: 15; clone size: .; J gene: TRBJ2-5; V gene: TRBV4-3; D gene: TRBD1; CDR3 protein: CASSLGTGMRETQYF; CDR3 DNA: TGCGCCAGCAGCCTTGGGACAGGGATGAGGGAGACCCAGTACTTC
CDR3 length: 16; clone size: .; J gene: TRBJ1-1; V gene: TRBV5-1; D gene: .; CDR3 protein: CASSDGEVNLDTEAFF; CDR3 DNA: TGCGCCAGCAGCGATGGAGAGGTAAACTTGGACACTGAAGCTTTCTTT
CDR3 length: 14; clone size: .; J gene: TRBJ2-5; V gene: TRBV9; D gene: .; CDR3 protein: CASSVMGSEGTQYF; CDR3 DNA: TGTGCCAGCAGCGTAATGGGATCGGAGGGGACCCAGTACTTC
CDR3 length: 15; clone size: .; J gene: TRBJ2-7; V gene: TRBV20-1; D gene: .; CDR3 protein: CSAREGAGVFYEQYF; CDR3 DNA: TGCAGTGCTAGAGAAGGGGCAGGGGTCTTCTACGAGCAGTACTTC
CDR3 length: 15; clone size: many; J gene: TRBJ1-2; V gene: TRBV4-3; D gene: .; CDR3 protein: CASSQDTVRSYGYTF; CDR3 DNA: TGCGCCAGCAGCCAAGATACAGTCCGCTCCTATGGCTACACCTTC
CDR3 length: 16; clone size: few; J gene: TRBJ2-1; V gene: TRBV5-6; D gene: TRBD2; CDR3 protein: CASSRISTSGGNEQFF; CDR3 DNA: TGTGCCAGCAGCCGGATCTCGACTAGCGGGGGCAATGAGCAGTTCTTC
CDR3 length: 13; clone size: .; J gene: TRBJ1-1; V gene: TRBV30; D gene: .; CDR3 protein: CAWIEGGGTEAFF; CDR3 DNA: TGTGCCTGGATAGAGGGAGGAGGGACTGAAGCTTTCTTT
CDR3 length: 16; clone size: few; J gene: TRBJ2-7; V gene: TRBV11-2; D gene: TRBD1; CDR3 protein: CASSAYRGQLPYEQYF; CDR3 DNA: TGTGCCAGCAGCGCTTACAGGGGGCAACTTCCCTACGAGCAGTACTTC
CDR3 length: 18; clone size: .; J gene: TRBJ2-1; V gene: TRBV27; D gene: TRBD2; CDR3 protein: CASSSSPSAGGYGDEQFF; CDR3 DNA: TGTGCCAGCAGCTCCTCTCCGTCGGCGGGGGGCTACGGGGATGAGCAGTTCTTC
CDR3 length: 14; clone size: .; J gene: TRBJ1-2; V gene: TRBV6-5; D gene: .; CDR3 protein: CASSYTTGGYGYTF; CDR3 DNA: TGTGCCAGCAGTTACACGACGGGCGGGTACGGCTACACCTTC
CDR3 length: 18; clone size: few; J gene: TRBJ2-5; V gene: TRBV7-2; D gene: TRBD2; CDR3 protein: CASSLETSGGIWKETQYF; CDR3 DNA: TGTGCCAGCAGCTTAGAAACTAGCGGGGGAATTTGGAAAGAGACCCAGTACTTC
CDR3 length: 13; clone size: .; J gene: TRBJ2-2; V gene: TRBV6-1; D gene: .; CDR3 protein: CASSPTRDGELFF; CDR3 DNA: TGTGCCAGCAGCCCGACAAGGGACGGGGAGCTGTTTTTT
CDR3 length: 17; clone size: few; J gene: TRBJ2-7; V gene: TRBV11-2; D gene: .; CDR3 protein: CASSLGTVGIIPYEQYF; CDR3 DNA: TGTGCCAGCAGCTTAGGGACAGTCGGGATTATACCCTACGAGCAGTACTTC
CDR3 length: 14; clone size: .; J gene: TRBJ2-7; V gene: TRBV30; D gene: TRBD2; CDR3 protein: CAWERGWSYNEQYF; CDR3 DNA: TGTGCCTGGGAGCGGGGGTGGTCCTACAATGAGCAGTACTTC